This TCR beta chain stems from a study of shared clonotypes between healthy human individuals. About the study: Per donor, three plates held CD4 naive cells, three held CD4 memory, two held CD8 naive and one held CD8 memory.

The assay was immunoSEQ multiplex PCR, and TCRdb's table has in-frame clones only and misses some. The sample has about 2 million clones, roughly 95% seen once. The CDR3 is made up of 13 amino acids. V was shortened by 4 bases and J by 9 bases, with 13 bases between the two germline ends. CDR1 SGHNT and CDR2 YENEEA come from the germline V gene. Positive CCR7 selection of CD45RO-negative cells yielded the naive CD8 cells, and terminally differentiated effector memory CD45RA+ cells were excluded. The sequenced sample consisted of naive CD8+ T cells sorted from blood. The sequence derives from a man aged 18 to 30 in good health. The V gene is TRBV11-3, the J gene TRBJ2-1; a possible D gene is TRBD2 (6 bases). The CDR3 region is CASSSWVGSEQFF. CDR3 DNA sequence: TGTGCCAGCAGCTCCTGGGTCGGGAGTGAGCAGTTCTTC.